This T cell receptor (beta chain) was documented in a study of blood T cells in healthy people across ages. Findings and caveats of the study: Fewer expanded clones and more diversity marked long-lived versus aged donors. While age rose, TCR beta diversity per million T cells dropped in a roughly linear way.

This clonotype was counted between two and nine times. Its antigen is unidentified. Trimming pared 5 bases from V and 11 bases from J, leaving 21 bases between. The CDR3 contains 14 residues. CDR1 is SGHTA, CDR2 FQGNSA, per germline. PCR was performed a second time for roughly 7 to 12 cycles using a sample-barcoded 5' primer and a J-beta primer mix. Every cDNA was tagged by a template-switch adaptor with 12 random nucleotides. TCRdb called the 5' RACE reads again in MiXCR, with one record for every CDR3 protein. Of hundreds of thousands of distinct CDR3 sequences listed, roughly 32% are singletons. The receptor was derived from a woman older than 75 in good health. What was sequenced was blood. The chain carries TRBV7-2 and TRBJ2-5; D might be TRBD2 (5 bases). The CDR3 nucleotides are TGTGCCAGCAGCCCCAGGCCTAGCAGCAATGAGCAGTACTTC. Residues: CASSPRPSSNEQYF.